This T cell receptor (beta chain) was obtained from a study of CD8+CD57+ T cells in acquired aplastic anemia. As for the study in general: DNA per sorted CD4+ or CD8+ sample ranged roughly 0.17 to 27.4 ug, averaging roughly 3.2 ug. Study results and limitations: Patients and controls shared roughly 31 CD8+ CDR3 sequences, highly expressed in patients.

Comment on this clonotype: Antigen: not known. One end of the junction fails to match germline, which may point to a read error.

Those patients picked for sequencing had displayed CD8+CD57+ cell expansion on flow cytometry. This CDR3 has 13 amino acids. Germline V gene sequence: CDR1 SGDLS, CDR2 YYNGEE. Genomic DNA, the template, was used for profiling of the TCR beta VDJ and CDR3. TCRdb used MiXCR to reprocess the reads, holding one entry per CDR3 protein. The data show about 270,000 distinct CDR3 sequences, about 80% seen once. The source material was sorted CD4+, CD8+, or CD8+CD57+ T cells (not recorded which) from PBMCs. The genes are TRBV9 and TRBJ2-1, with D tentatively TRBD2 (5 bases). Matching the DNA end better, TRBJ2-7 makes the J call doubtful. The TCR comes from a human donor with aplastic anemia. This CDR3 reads CACSGETTGEQYF. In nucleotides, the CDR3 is TGTGCCTGCAGCGGAGAGACCACGGGGGAGCAGTACTTC.